One sample yielded the 20 T cell receptor beta chains listed below, sequenced in a study of CD8+CD57+ T cells in acquired aplastic anemia. It was patients with CD8+CD57+ cell expansion by flow cytometry who were chosen for sequencing. The study profiled TCR beta VDJ and CDR3 using genomic DNA as template. TCRdb reanalysed the reads using MiXCR and keeps one entry per CDR3 protein. The top ten clones hold around 1.2% of a sample with under 350,000 distinct CDR3 sequences, approximately 60% of them seen once. The specimen was sorted CD4+, CD8+, or CD8+CD57+ T cells (not recorded which) from PBMCs. Source of these receptors: a human donor with aplastic anemia.

V usage is TRBV14 and J usage is TRBJ2-3; TRBD2 might be the D (6 bases). Germline V gives CDR1 SGHDN, CDR2 FVKESK. The CDR3 extends over 15 amino acids. V was trimmed by 0 bases and J by 4 bases, leaving 11 bases between them. The CDR3 nucleotides are TGTGCCAGCAGCCAAGATGGTCTAGCGCCAGATACGCAGTATTTT. This encodes CASSQDGLAPDTQYF.

The V gene is TRBV29-1, the J gene TRBJ2-4; TRBD1 agrees at 10 bases. The J segment lost 8 bases and the V segment lost 8 bases, leaving 6 bases of the junction unmatched. CDR1 is SQVTM and CDR2 is ANQGSEA in the germline V gene. This CDR3 is built from 12 residues. The DNA of the CDR3 is TGCAGCAGTTACGGGACAGGGGACATTCAGTACTTC. This translates into CSSYGTGDIQYF.

The chain couples TRBV19 to TRBJ1-2; TRBD1 agrees at 10 bases. J lost 6 bases, V lost 7 bases, and 5 bases had no gene match. This CDR3 contains 13 residues. CDR1 is LNHDA, CDR2 SQIVND, per germline (reference sequence). The CDR3 DNA reads as TGTGCCAGTAAGTCCGGACAGGGGGATGGCTACACCTTC. It codes for CASKSGQGDGYTF.

The chain joins TRBV20-1 to TRBJ2-1; 8 bases are shared with TRBD2. The V gene end was trimmed by 3 bases and the J gene end by 4 bases; junction bases not matched to a gene: 5. Germline V gives CDR1 DFQATT, CDR2 SNEGSKA (reference sequence). CDR3 length equals 14 residues. Here the CDR3 DNA reads TGCAGTGCTAGTACTAGCGGAAAGTACAATGAGCAGTTCTTC. Encoded protein: CSASTSGKYNEQFF.

The chain links TRBV25-1 to TRBJ1-1; D uncertain. Trimming removed 3 bases from V and 5 bases from J, with 7 bases in between. Germline CDR1 and CDR2: MGHDK and SYGVNS. This CDR3 comprises 12 residues. The chain's CDR3 is CASSDLVTEAFF. In DNA, the CDR3 is TGTGCCAGCAGTGACCTAGTGACTGAAGCTTTCTTT.

The chain combines TRBV13 with TRBJ2-7; 8 bases fit TRBD1. Germline V lookup: CDR1 PRHDT, CDR2 FYEKMQ (reference sequence). The CDR3 sequence is 11 residues long. V lost 5 bases to trimming and J lost 6 bases; unmatched junction nucleotides: 0. DNA for the CDR3: TGTGCCAGCAGCGACAGGGGCGAGCAGTACTTC. Translation: CASSDRGEQYF.

This clonotype was counted many times. The chain has TRBV5-1 and TRBJ2-7; TRBD2 is a possible D gene (5 bases). The V end was cut by 3 bases, the J end by 4 bases, with 20 bases between. The CDR3 sequence is 16 residues long. From germline, CDR1 is SGHRS and CDR2 YFSETQ. The CDR3 nucleotides are TGCGCCAGCAGCTCTTACGGACGGGGAATGGAGTACGAGCAGTACTTC. It specifies CASSSYGRGMEYEQYF.

This clonotype has ten or more counts. The chain uses TRBV6-6 and TRBJ2-1; 8 bases fit TRBD2. Trimming removed 2 bases from V and 7 bases from J; junction bases left unmatched: 4. Per the germline V gene, CDR1 is MNHNY and CDR2 is SVGAGI (reference sequence). The length of the CDR3 is 14 residues. CDR3 sequence: CASSYGRGANEQFF. CDR3 DNA sequence: TGTGCCAGCAGTTACGGGCGGGGGGCTAATGAGCAGTTCTTC.

In nucleotides, the CDR3 is TGCGCCAGCAGCTTCCCCGGGACTCGTAATGAGCAGTTCTTC. Protein sequence: CASSFPGTRNEQFF. The chain links TRBV5-1 to TRBJ2-1; tentative D call: TRBD2 (6 bases). There are 14 residues in the CDR3. The germline V gene encodes CDR1 SGHRS and CDR2 YFSETQ. V was cut by 2 bases and J by 7 bases, with 13 bases left in between.

The chain links TRBV13 to TRBJ1-1; D not resolved. V shed 8 bases and J shed 5 bases, with 12 bases lying between them. Germline loops: CDR1 PRHDT, CDR2 FYEKMQ (reference sequence). This CDR3 region has 12 residues. DNA for the CDR3: TGTGCCAGCTTGGGAGGTTGGACTGAAGCTTTCTTT. It translates to CASLGGWTEAFF.

This clonotype has ten or more counts. The chain carries TRBV3-1 and TRBJ1-2; D gene uncertain. Germline values: CDR1 LGHDT, CDR2 YNNKEL (reference sequence). V was trimmed by 5 bases and J by 5 bases, leaving 12 bases between them. The CDR3 sequence is 13 residues long. CDR3 sequence reads: CASSRMEGYGYTF. CDR3 sequence (DNA): TGTGCCAGCAGCAGGATGGAGGGATATGGCTACACCTTC.

V usage is TRBV29-1 and J usage is TRBJ2-7; D is undetermined. In germline, CDR1 is SQVTM, CDR2 ANQGSEA. The CDR3 consists of 11 residues. V was pared by 8 bases and J by 0 bases, with 8 bases between. CDR3 nucleotide sequence: TGCAGCCAAGACGGCTCCTACGAGCAGTACTTC. Encoded protein: CSQDGSYEQYF.

V and J are TRBV29-1 and TRBJ1-1; TRBD1 might be the D (5 bases). The length of the CDR3 is 11 residues. Per the germline V gene, CDR1 is SQVTM and CDR2 is ANQGSEA. Between the trimmed V and J ends, which lost 7 bases and 8 bases, there was a span of 14 bases. CDR3 protein: CSARDGREAFF. The DNA for the CDR3 is TGCAGCGCTCGGGACGGACGGGAAGCTTTCTTT.

CDR3 bases: TGTGAGAGCAGCTTATGGAGGACAGGCGGGCGGGCTAACTATGGCTACACCTTC. This translates into CESSLWRTGGRANYGYTF. V usage is TRBV12-2 and J usage is TRBJ1-2; the tabulated D call, TRBD1, remains unverified against the DNA. TRBV12-2 is a pseudogene segment. The CDR3 is 18 residues long.

Remarks on this clonotype: The final CDR3 position lacks the conserved phenylalanine or tryptophan, pointing to a likely read error. The chain uses TRBV20-1 and TRBJ1-6; D may be TRBD1 (5 bases). V dropped 0 bases and J dropped 5 bases, with 8 bases sitting between them. The germline V gene has CDR1 DFQATT and CDR2 SNEGSKA (reference sequence). The CDR3 has 14 amino acids. CDR3 DNA sequence: TGCAGTGCTAGAGAGGGGCGGAATAATTCACCCCTCCACCTT. This codes for CSAREGRNNSPLHL.

This clonotype was picked up many times. V gene TRBV6-1 combines with J gene TRBJ1-4; D ambiguous. CDR1 is MNHNS, CDR2 SASEGT, per germline. With 4 bases removed from V and 8 bases from J, the gap between germline ends came to 14 bases. The CDR3 consists of 14 residues. This CDR3 is CASSARSGKEKLFF. DNA of the CDR3: TGTGCCAGCAGTGCGAGAAGCGGGAAGGAAAAACTGTTTTTT.

The chain couples TRBV7-9 to TRBJ2-5; D is uncertain. V was clipped by 4 bases and J by 5 bases, with 8 bases between them. The CDR3 is 12 residues long. Germline V gives CDR1 SEHNR, CDR2 FQNEAQ (reference sequence). Here the CDR3 DNA reads TGTGCCAGCAGCTGGGGTAATGAGACCCAGTACTTC. Translated: CASSWGNETQYF. The full variable domain, its missing parts supplied by reference TRBV7-9 and TRBJ2-5, is DTGVSQNPRHKITKRGQNVTFRCDPISEHNRLYWYRQTLGQGPEFLTYFQNEAQLEKSRLLSDRFSAERPKGSFSTLEIQRTEQGDSAMYLCASSWGNETQYFGPGTRLLVL.

The chain couples TRBV5-1 to TRBJ1-5; TRBD1 is a possible D gene (6 bases). Germline V gene lookup returns CDR1 SGHRS and CDR2 YFSETQ. Trimming took off 5 bases at V and 4 bases at J, with 16 bases between the two ends. CDR3 length: 15 amino acids. CDR3 protein: CASSLAGAPNQPQHF. The CDR3, as DNA: TGCGCCAGCAGTCTAGCGGGGGCGCCGAATCAGCCCCAGCATTTT.

This clonotype has ten or more counts. This rearrangement joins TRBV12-3 or TRBV12-4 to TRBJ1-5; D is ambiguous. The CDR3 runs 16 residues. Trimming stripped 1 base from V and 2 bases from J, with 12 bases between. CDR3 in amino acids: CASSLGSRWGNQPQHF. In nucleotides, the CDR3 is TGTGCCAGCAGTTTAGGTTCGCGGTGGGGCAATCAGCCCCAGCATTTT.

This chain joins TRBV19 and TRBJ1-2, with 10 bases aligning to TRBD1. The CDR3 extends over 14 amino acids. The V segment lost 7 bases and the J segment 7 bases; nucleotides outside the gene matches: 9. The germline V gene encodes CDR1 LNHDA and CDR2 SQIVND (reference sequence). The CDR3 region has the DNA TGTGCCAGTATGGGACAGGGGAGTGGCGTTGGCTACACCTTC. This translates into CASMGQGSGVGYTF.